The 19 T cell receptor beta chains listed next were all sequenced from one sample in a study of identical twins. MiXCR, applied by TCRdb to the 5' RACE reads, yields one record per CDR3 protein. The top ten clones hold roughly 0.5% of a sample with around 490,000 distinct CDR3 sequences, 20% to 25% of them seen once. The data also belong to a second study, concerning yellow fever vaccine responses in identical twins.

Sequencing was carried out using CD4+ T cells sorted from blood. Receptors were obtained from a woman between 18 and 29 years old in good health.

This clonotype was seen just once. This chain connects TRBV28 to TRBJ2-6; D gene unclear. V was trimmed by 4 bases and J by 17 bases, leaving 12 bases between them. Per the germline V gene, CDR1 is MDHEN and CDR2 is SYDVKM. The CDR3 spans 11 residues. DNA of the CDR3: TGTGCCAGCAGTTCAGTATTGGCGTTGACTTTC. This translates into CASSSVLALTF.

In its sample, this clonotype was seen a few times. In nucleotides, the CDR3 is TGTGCCAGCAGCGGTACAGGGGCCGCCTTAAATCAGCCCCAGCATTTT. This sequence encodes CASSGTGAALNQPQHF. The rearrangement uses TRBV2 and TRBJ1-5, with TRBD1 matching 7 bases. The ends lost 6 bases at V and 4 bases at J; junction bases unmatched: 12. CDR3 length: 16 residues. Per germline, CDR1 SNHLY and CDR2 FYNNEI.

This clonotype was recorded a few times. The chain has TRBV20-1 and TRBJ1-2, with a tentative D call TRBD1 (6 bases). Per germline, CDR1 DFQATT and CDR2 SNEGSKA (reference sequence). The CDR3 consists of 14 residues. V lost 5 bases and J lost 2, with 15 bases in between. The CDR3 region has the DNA TGCAGTGCTGCGAGACAGGTGATAAACTATGGCTACACCTTC. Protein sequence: CSAARQVINYGYTF.

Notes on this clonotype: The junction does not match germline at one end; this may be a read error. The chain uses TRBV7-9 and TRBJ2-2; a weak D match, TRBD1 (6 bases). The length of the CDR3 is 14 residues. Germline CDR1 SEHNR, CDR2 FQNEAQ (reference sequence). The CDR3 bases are TGTGCCAGCAACTTACAGGGACGCACCGGGGAGCTGTTTTTT. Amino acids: CASNLQGRTGELFF.

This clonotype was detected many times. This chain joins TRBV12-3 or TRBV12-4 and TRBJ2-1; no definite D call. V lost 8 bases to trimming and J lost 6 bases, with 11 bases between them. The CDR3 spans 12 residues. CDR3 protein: CASAERGNEQFF. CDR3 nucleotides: TGTGCCAGCGCCGAGCGAGGCAATGAGCAGTTCTTC.

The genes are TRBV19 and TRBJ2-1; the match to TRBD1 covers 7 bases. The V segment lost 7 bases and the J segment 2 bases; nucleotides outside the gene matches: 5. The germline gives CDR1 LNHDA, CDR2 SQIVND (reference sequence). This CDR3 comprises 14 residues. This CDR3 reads CASMRGRPYNEQFF. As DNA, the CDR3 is TGTGCCAGTATGAGGGGGCGACCCTACAATGAGCAGTTCTTC.

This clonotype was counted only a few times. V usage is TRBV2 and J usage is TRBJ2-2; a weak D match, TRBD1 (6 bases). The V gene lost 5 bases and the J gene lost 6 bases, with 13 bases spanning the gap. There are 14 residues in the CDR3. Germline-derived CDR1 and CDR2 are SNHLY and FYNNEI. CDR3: CASSPDSTAGELFF. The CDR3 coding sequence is TGTGCCAGCAGTCCGGACAGTACGGCCGGGGAGCTGTTTTTT.

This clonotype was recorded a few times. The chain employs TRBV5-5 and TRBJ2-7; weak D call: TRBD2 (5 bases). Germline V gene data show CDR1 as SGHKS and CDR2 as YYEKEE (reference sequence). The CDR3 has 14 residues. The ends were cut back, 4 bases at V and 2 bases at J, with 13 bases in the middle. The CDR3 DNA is TGTGCCAGCAGCCTTGAACTAGTCCCCTACGAGCAGTACGTC. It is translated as CASSLELVPYEQYV.

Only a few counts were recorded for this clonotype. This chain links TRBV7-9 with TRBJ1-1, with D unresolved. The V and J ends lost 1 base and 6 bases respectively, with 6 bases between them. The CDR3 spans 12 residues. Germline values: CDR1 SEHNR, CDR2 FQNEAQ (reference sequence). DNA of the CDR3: TGTGCCAGCAGCTTAGGACAATCTGAAGCTTTCTTT. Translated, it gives CASSLGQSEAFF.

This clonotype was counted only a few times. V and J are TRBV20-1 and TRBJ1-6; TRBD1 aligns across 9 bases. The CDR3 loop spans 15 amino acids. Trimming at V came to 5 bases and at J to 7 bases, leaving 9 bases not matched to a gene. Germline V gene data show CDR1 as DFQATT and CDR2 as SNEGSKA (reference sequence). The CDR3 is CSASDRGPRNSPLHF. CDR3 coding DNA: TGCAGTGCTTCGGACAGGGGCCCGAGGAATTCACCCCTCCACTTT.

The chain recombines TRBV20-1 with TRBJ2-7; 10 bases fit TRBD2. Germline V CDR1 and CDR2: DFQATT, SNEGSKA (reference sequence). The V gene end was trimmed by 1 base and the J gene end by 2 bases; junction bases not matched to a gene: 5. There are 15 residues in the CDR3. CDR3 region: CSARGPGLATYEQYF. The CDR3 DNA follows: TGCAGTGCTAGAGGTCCGGGACTAGCGACCTACGAGCAGTACTTC.

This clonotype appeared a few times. In DNA, the CDR3 is TGCAGTGCCCGGGACAGTCTAGAGACCCAGTACTTC. The encoded protein is CSARDSLETQYF. The chain combines TRBV20-1 with TRBJ2-5; the match to TRBD1 covers 7 bases. The V segment lost 6 bases and the J segment 4 bases; nucleotides outside the gene matches: 5. The CDR3 has 12 amino acids. Germline CDR1 is DFQATT and CDR2 is SNEGSKA (reference sequence).

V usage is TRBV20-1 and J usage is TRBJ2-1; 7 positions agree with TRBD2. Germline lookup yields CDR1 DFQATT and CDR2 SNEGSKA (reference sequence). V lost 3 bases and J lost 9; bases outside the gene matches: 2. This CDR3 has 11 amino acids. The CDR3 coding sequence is TGCAGTGCTAGGGGGGAGGGTGAGCAGTTCTTC. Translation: CSARGEGEQFF.

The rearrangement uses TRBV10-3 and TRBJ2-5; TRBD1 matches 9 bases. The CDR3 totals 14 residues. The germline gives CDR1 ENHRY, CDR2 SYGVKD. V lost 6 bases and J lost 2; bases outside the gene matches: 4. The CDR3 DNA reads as TGTGCCATCAGCCCCGACAGGGGGCAAGAGACCCAGTACTTC. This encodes CAISPDRGQETQYF.

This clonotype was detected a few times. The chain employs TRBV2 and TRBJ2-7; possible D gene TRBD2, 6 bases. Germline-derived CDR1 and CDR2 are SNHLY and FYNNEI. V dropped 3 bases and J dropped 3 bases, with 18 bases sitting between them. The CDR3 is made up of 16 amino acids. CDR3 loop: CASSDVRRGLDYEQYF. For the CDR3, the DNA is TGTGCCAGCAGTGATGTTCGGCGGGGCCTTGACTACGAGCAGTACTTC.

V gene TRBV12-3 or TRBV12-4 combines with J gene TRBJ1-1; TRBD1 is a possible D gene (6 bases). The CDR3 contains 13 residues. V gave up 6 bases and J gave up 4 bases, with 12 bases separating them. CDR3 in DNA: TGTGCCAGCAGACGACAGGATTTCACTGAAGCTTTCTTT. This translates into CASRRQDFTEAFF.

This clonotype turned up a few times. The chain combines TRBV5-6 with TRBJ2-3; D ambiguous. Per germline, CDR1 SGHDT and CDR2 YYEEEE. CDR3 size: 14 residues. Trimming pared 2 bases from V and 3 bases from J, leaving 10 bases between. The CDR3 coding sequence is TGTGCCAGCAGCTTTACCCGGCGGACAGATACGCAGTATTTT. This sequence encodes CASSFTRRTDTQYF.

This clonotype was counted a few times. The CDR3 DNA sequence: TGTGCCAGCAGTTATGGGGGGGCTGGTTACGAGCAGTACGTC. It specifies CASSYGGAGYEQYV. The genes are TRBV6-5 and TRBJ2-7; the D gene is possibly TRBD2 (7 bases). Germline CDR1 reads MNHEY; CDR2 reads SVGAGI. V gave up 3 bases and J gave up 4 bases, with 13 bases separating them. This CDR3 is built from 14 residues.

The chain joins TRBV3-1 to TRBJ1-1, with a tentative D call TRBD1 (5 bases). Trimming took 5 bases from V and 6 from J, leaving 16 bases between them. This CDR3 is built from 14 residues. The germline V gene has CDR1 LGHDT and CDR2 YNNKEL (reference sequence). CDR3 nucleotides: TGTGCCAGCAGCGAAGGGGTCGGAGGAGCTGAAGCTTTCTTT. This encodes CASSEGVGGAEAFF. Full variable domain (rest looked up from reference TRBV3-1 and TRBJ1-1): DTAVSQTPKYLVTQMGNDKSIKCEQNLGHDTMYWYKQDSKKFLKIMFSYNNKELIINETVPNRFSPKSPDKAHLNLHINSLELGDSAVYFCASSEGVGGAEAFFGQGTRLTVV.